The rows below give T cell receptor beta chains drawn from one sample of a study of blood T cell repertoires in COVID-19. Profiling relied on immunoSEQ multiplex PCR, and the TCRdb table lists in-frame clones only, not all of them. The repertoire includes tens of thousands of clones, approximately 87% of them detected once, and 24% sits in the top ten. Sequenced input: peripheral blood. The receptors were gathered from a human donor with active COVID-19. The donor label of this sample is uncertain. Each CDR3 is given with its conserved first and last residue. D genes are given only for firm matches.

D: TRBD1
J: TRBJ2-1
V: TRBV5-4
DNA: TGTGCCAGCAGGAAACCGGGACAGGGGGCAAGTGAGCAGTTCTTC
CDR3: CASRKPGQGASEQFF

D: NA
J: TRBJ2-5
V: TRBV5-1
DNA: TGCGCCAGCAGCTTGGCTATCCGGGAATACCAAGAGACCCAGTACTTC
CDR3: CASSLAIREYQETQYF

D: TRBD2
J: TRBJ2-7
V: TRBV3-1/TRBV3-2
DNA: TGTGCCAGCAGCCAAGATCGGCTAGCGGGGGGTGAGGTTTGGTACTTC
CDR3: CASSQDRLAGGEVWYF